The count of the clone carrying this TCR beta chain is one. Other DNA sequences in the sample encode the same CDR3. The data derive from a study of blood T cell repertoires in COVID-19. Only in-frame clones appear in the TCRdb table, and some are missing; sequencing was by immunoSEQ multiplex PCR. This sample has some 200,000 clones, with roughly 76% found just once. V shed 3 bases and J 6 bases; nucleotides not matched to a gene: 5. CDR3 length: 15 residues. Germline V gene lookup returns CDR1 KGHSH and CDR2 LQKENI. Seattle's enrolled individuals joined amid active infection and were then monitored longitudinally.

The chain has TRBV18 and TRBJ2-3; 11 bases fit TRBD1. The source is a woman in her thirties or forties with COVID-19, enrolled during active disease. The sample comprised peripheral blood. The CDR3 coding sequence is TGTGCCAGCTCACCCGGACAGGGGGCATCTGATACGCAGTATTTT. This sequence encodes CASSPGQGASDTQYF.